The present T cell receptor (beta chain) was sequenced within a study of OX40 agonist ivuxolimab in advanced cancers. Profiled with immunoSEQ multiplex PCR; TCRdb holds only in-frame clones, not every one. The sample consists of about 67,000 clones, roughly 85% of them appearing once. CDR1 SGHTA and CDR2 FQGNSA come from the germline V gene. CDR3 length: 13 amino acids. V was pared by 5 bases and J by 4 bases, with 12 bases between. V and J are TRBV7-2 and TRBJ2-7; D remains unclear. Sequences were derived from CD4+ or CD8+ T cells sorted from blood, sampled in a trial of the OX40 agonist ivuxolimab. The origin of this receptor is an adult with an advanced solid tumor such as melanoma, head and neck, liver or kidney cancer. CDR3 protein: CASSPRRAYEQYF. CDR3 bases: TGTGCCAGCAGCCCCCGTAGGGCTTACGAGCAGTACTTC.